The 30 T cell receptor beta chains below all came from one sample that was sequenced in a study of spatial heterogeneity in lung cancer. TCRdb reanalysed the 5' RACE reads using MiXCR and keeps one entry per CDR3 protein. The sample includes tens of thousands of distinct CDR3 sequences, 5.8% seen only once; the top ten take approximately 10%. This sample's time point: sample taken at primary tumor resection. The input material, whole RNA from tumor, nontumor lung or frozen PBMC, was sequenced unsorted. Sequencing used PBMCs, obtained at surgery. The source of these receptors is a male donor with early-stage non-small cell lung cancer.

This clonotype has a count of ten or more. This chain connects TRBV4-1 to TRBJ2-7; 10 positions agree with TRBD1. The germline V gene has CDR1 MGHRA and CDR2 YSYEKL. The CDR3 contains 15 residues. The ends lost 4 bases at V and 1 base at J; junction bases unmatched: 4. CDR3 loop: CASSPAGQGSYEQYF. In nucleotides, the CDR3 is TGCGCCAGCAGCCCCGCGGGACAGGGGTCCTACGAGCAGTACTTC.

This clonotype was picked up a small number of times. The rearrangement uses TRBV18 and TRBJ2-7, with a tentative D call TRBD1 (5 bases). V lost 5 bases, J lost 3 bases, and 14 bases lay in between. Per the germline V gene, CDR1 is KGHSH and CDR2 is LQKENI. The CDR3 is 14 residues long. CDR3 bases: TGTGCCAGCTCAACGGACATGAGCCTCTACGAGCAGTACTTC. The encoded protein is CASSTDMSLYEQYF.

In its sample, this clonotype was seen a few times. This chain links TRBV20-1 with TRBJ1-5; D gene unclear. Germline assignment: CDR1 DFQATT and CDR2 SNEGSKA (reference sequence). The ends were cut back, 3 bases at V and 4 bases at J, with 7 bases in the middle. This CDR3 is built from 12 residues. This chain's CDR3 is CSASPLNQPQHF. The CDR3 DNA reads as TGCAGTGCTAGCCCCCTAAATCAGCCCCAGCATTTT.

This clonotype has at least ten counts. The J gene is TRBJ1-1, the V gene TRBV11-2; no reliable D call. Germline V lookup: CDR1 SGHAT, CDR2 FQNNGV. V dropped 5 bases and J dropped 1 base, with 14 bases sitting between them. This CDR3 is built from 15 residues. CDR3 nucleotide sequence: TGTGCCAGCAGCAACAGCCGCGGCCCGAACACTGAAGCTTTCTTT. Its translation is CASSNSRGPNTEAFF.

This clonotype was observed many times. This chain uses TRBV10-2 with TRBJ2-3; weak D call: TRBD1 (5 bases). The CDR3 is 12 amino acids. V dropped 6 bases and J dropped 4 bases, with 8 bases sitting between them. Germline CDR1 reads WSHSY; CDR2 reads SAAADI. The CDR3 DNA follows: TGCGCCAGCAGCCAAGGGGCAGATACGCAGTATTTT. The encoded protein is CASSQGADTQYF.

This clonotype was counted many times. The J gene is TRBJ1-4, the V gene TRBV28; perhaps TRBD1 as D (5 bases). This CDR3 spans 15 amino acids. Germline values: CDR1 MDHEN, CDR2 SYDVKM. V dropped 5 bases and J dropped 3 bases, with 13 bases sitting between them. CDR3 DNA: TGTGCCAGCAGTACCCAGGGTTGGGCTAATGAAAAACTGTTTTTT. Translated: CASSTQGWANEKLFF.

The table lists this clonotype with many counts. The rearrangement joins TRBV19 to TRBJ2-2, with D uncertain. Germline lookup yields CDR1 LNHDA and CDR2 SQIVND (reference sequence). Trimming stripped 4 bases from V and 5 bases from J, with 17 bases between. The CDR3 totals 16 residues. The CDR3 is CASSTARVTLTGELFF. The CDR3 DNA sequence: TGTGCCAGTAGTACCGCCCGAGTTACGTTGACCGGGGAGCTGTTTTTT.

This clonotype was seen repeatedly, ten times or more. The chain employs TRBV12-3 or TRBV12-4 and TRBJ1-2; D is perhaps TRBD1 (5 bases). The CDR3 covers 15 residues. Deletions cut 1 base from V and 3 bases from J, with 12 bases between. CDR3 bases: TGTGCCAGCAGTTTAGGGCGGGGGTCCCACTATGGCTACACCTTC. It encodes CASSLGRGSHYGYTF.

This clonotype was seen at least ten times. The chain recombines TRBV7-9 with TRBJ2-7; D might be TRBD1 (6 bases). The germline V and J ends were trimmed by 1 base and 2 bases, with 9 bases remaining between them. Germline CDR1 reads SEHNR; CDR2 reads FQNEAQ (reference sequence). This CDR3 region has 14 residues. The CDR3 DNA reads as TGTGCCAGCAGCTTAGTCGAGGGGGCCTACGAGCAGTACTTC. It codes for CASSLVEGAYEQYF.

Many counts were recorded for this clonotype. The rearrangement links TRBV25-1 to TRBJ1-6; D is unresolved. Trimming cost V 8 bases and J 2 bases, with 10 bases left between them. The CDR3 is 14 residues long. Germline V gene sequence: CDR1 MGHDK, CDR2 SYGVNS. The CDR3 region is CASGGSTYNSPLHF. CDR3 nucleotide sequence: TGTGCCAGCGGAGGCAGTACCTATAATTCACCCCTCCACTTT.

The sample holds a few counts of this clonotype. No conserved phenylalanine or tryptophan ends this CDR3, so it is likely a read error. No DNA is shown, since the ends of the CDR3 on it are uncertain; the CDR3 is the one TCRdb lists. The chain carries TRBV7-3 and TRBJ2-5; TRBD1 was called by the table and not checked on the DNA. CDR1 and CDR2 (germline): SGHTA, FQGTGA. 11 amino acids form the CDR3, both terminal residues included. The CDR3 is CASSLRGQPLN.

This clonotype was detected ten times or more. This chain links TRBV7-9 with TRBJ2-7; the D gene could be TRBD1 or TRBD2 (5 bases each). The CDR3 is made up of 16 amino acids. CDR1 is SEHNR, CDR2 FQNEAQ, per germline (reference sequence). V lost 3 bases and J 6 bases, leaving 21 bases between the germline ends. CDR3 amino acids: CASSFGAAGPSREQYF. CDR3 DNA: TGTGCCAGCAGCTTCGGGGCAGCCGGTCCCTCACGCGAGCAGTACTTC.

This clonotype was seen at least ten times. CDR3 sequence (DNA): TGTGCCAGCAGTCCGCCGGGACTATTCTATGGCTACACCTTC. As protein: CASSPPGLFYGYTF. This sequence joins TRBV25-1 and TRBJ1-2; possibly TRBD1 for D (5 bases). The V gene lost 5 bases and the J gene lost 4 bases, with 14 bases spanning the gap. Per germline, CDR1 MGHDK and CDR2 SYGVNS. The length of the CDR3 is 14 residues.

This clonotype has a handful of counts. The chain employs TRBV5-1 and TRBJ2-7; tentative D call: TRBD1 (6 bases). The V and J ends lost 4 bases and 6 bases respectively, with 26 bases between them. The germline V gene encodes CDR1 SGHRS and CDR2 YFSETQ. CDR3 length equals 17 residues. The CDR3 sequence: CASSPDLNREAFSEQYF. In DNA form, the CDR3 reads TGCGCCAGCAGCCCGGATTTGAACAGGGAAGCCTTTTCCGAGCAGTACTTC.

This clonotype showed up many times. This chain uses TRBV20-1 with TRBJ2-3; TRBD1 is a possible D gene (6 bases). The CDR3 is 15 residues long. Trimming pared 7 bases from V and 4 bases from J, leaving 21 bases between. The germline V gene encodes CDR1 DFQATT and CDR2 SNEGSKA (reference sequence). The CDR3 nucleotides read TGCAGTGGGATTGGGCTCAGGGGTACGGCAGATACGCAGTATTTT. This codes for CSGIGLRGTADTQYF.

Many counts were recorded for this clonotype. This chain connects TRBV28 to TRBJ1-1; the D is unclear. V was shortened by 5 bases and J by 0 bases, with 7 bases between the two germline ends. CDR3 length: 13 amino acids. Germline-derived CDR1 and CDR2 are MDHEN and SYDVKM. The CDR3 nucleotides read TGTGCCAGCAGTGGGGTATTGAACACTGAAGCTTTCTTT. As protein: CASSGVLNTEAFF.

In this sample, this clonotype turned up many times. The J gene is TRBJ2-7, the V gene TRBV18; 8 bases fit TRBD1. J lost 2 bases, V lost 5 bases, and 5 bases had no gene match. Germline values: CDR1 KGHSH, CDR2 LQKENI. The CDR3 contains 14 residues. The CDR3 here is CASSATGDTYEQYF. In nucleotides, the CDR3 is TGTGCCAGCTCAGCGACAGGGGATACCTACGAGCAGTACTTC.

This clonotype was recorded a few times. V gene TRBV3-1 combines with J gene TRBJ2-5; 7 bases map to TRBD2. V lost 3 bases to trimming and J lost 1 base; unmatched junction nucleotides: 5. CDR1 LGHDT and CDR2 YNNKEL come from the germline V gene (reference sequence). This CDR3 spans 15 amino acids. CDR3 sequence: CASSHSGEGQETQYF. In DNA, the CDR3 is TGTGCCAGCAGCCACTCCGGGGAGGGCCAAGAGACCCAGTACTTC.

The chain employs TRBV5-6 and TRBJ1-1, with D possibly matching TRBD1 (6 bases). The ends were cut back, 4 bases at V and 5 bases at J, with 21 bases in the middle. CDR1 and CDR2 from the germline V gene are SGHDT and YYEEEE. The CDR3 extends over 16 amino acids. For the CDR3, the DNA is TGTGCCAGCAGCACCCCTTGGGGCAGGGGTTCGACTGAAGCTTTCTTT. Translating it yields CASSTPWGRGSTEAFF.

This clonotype was observed many times. The chain joins TRBV20-1 to TRBJ1-5; no firm D call. This CDR3 region has 12 residues. V shed 6 bases and J shed 0 bases, with 6 bases lying between them. CDR1 and CDR2 (germline): DFQATT, SNEGSKA (reference sequence). The CDR3 sequence is CSALVSNQPQHF. CDR3 nucleotides: TGCAGTGCCCTAGTTAGCAATCAGCCCCAGCATTTT.

The V and J genes are TRBV7-9 and TRBJ1-6, with D hard to call. Trimming cost V 3 bases and J 7 bases, with 13 bases left between them. This CDR3 spans 15 amino acids. Germline values: CDR1 SEHNR, CDR2 FQNEAQ (reference sequence). The CDR3 sequence: CASSLGQAGNSPLHF. The CDR3 DNA sequence: TGTGCCAGCAGCTTGGGCCAGGCCGGGAATTCACCCCTCCACTTT.

This rearrangement joins TRBV2 to TRBJ1-1; 7 bases agree with TRBD1. Germline V lookup: CDR1 SNHLY, CDR2 FYNNEI. V was clipped by 7 bases and J by 7 bases; unmatched bases: 9. The CDR3 runs to 13 residues. This chain's CDR3 is CASNPQGYGEAFF. CDR3 sequence (DNA): TGTGCCAGCAACCCACAGGGGTACGGTGAAGCTTTCTTT. The full variable domain, completed using reference TRBV2 and TRBJ1-1, is EPEVTQTPSHQVTQMGQEVILRCVPISNHLYFYWYRQILGQKVEFLVSFYNNEISEKSEIFDDQFSVERPDGSNFTLKIRSTKLEDSAMYFCASNPQGYGEAFFGQGTRLTVV.

This clonotype was observed at least ten times. The rearrangement joins TRBV12-3 or TRBV12-4 to TRBJ2-1, with D possibly being TRBD1 (6 bases). Trimming took 6 bases from V and 7 from J, leaving 22 bases between them. The CDR3 length is 16 residues. The CDR3 reads CASSPRADKGVNEQFF. The CDR3 DNA follows: TGTGCCAGCAGCCCGCGGGCAGATAAGGGGGTTAATGAGCAGTTCTTC.

This clonotype was detected many times. This chain joins TRBV6-1 and TRBJ1-5; D might be TRBD1 (5 bases). The CDR3 spans 13 residues. The V gene's germline CDR1 is MNHNS and CDR2 SASEGT. The V and J ends lost 5 bases and 7 bases respectively, with 12 bases between them. DNA for the CDR3: TGTGCCAGCAGTCCCTTCGGGGGACAGCCCCAGCATTTT. Translated: CASSPFGGQPQHF.

This clonotype was seen at least ten times. No conserved phenylalanine or tryptophan is present at the end of the CDR3, so a read error is the likely explanation. No DNA is shown, since the ends of the CDR3 on it are uncertain; the CDR3 is the one TCRdb lists. V is TRBV12-3 or TRBV12-4 and J is TRBJ2-5; the table's D call, TRBD1, has no DNA check behind it. The CDR3 length is 9 residues, termini included. The CDR3 region is CASSSVPPV.

This clonotype was detected ten times or more. The chain is built from TRBV19 and TRBJ1-2; D might be TRBD1 (6 bases). Germline V CDR1 and CDR2: LNHDA, SQIVND (reference sequence). There are 12 residues in the CDR3. V dropped 10 bases and J dropped 8 bases, with 17 bases sitting between them. CDR3 residues: CATRTGGGGYTF. CDR3 sequence (DNA): TGTGCCACCCGAACCGGGGGCGGAGGCTACACCTTC.

This clonotype was counted between two and nine times. The chain is built from TRBV14 and TRBJ1-6; D possibly corresponds to TRBD1 (5 bases). Germline assignment: CDR1 SGHDN and CDR2 FVKESK. V lost 4 bases to trimming and J lost 2 bases, with 18 bases between them. This CDR3 contains 18 residues. CDR3 coding DNA: TGTGCCAGCAGCCCCTGGGGCAGAGGGGACGCCTATAATTCACCCCTCCACTTT. This translates into CASSPWGRGDAYNSPLHF.

This clonotype was seen a handful of times. The genes are TRBV27 and TRBJ2-1; tentatively, D is TRBD2 (5 bases). V lost 2 bases, J lost 7 bases, and 15 bases lay in between. There are 15 residues in the CDR3. Germline V gene data show CDR1 as MNHEY and CDR2 as SMNVEV (reference sequence). The CDR3 DNA sequence: TGTGCCAGCAGTTTAAAAGTAAGGCTAGCTAATGAGCAGTTCTTC. The encoded protein is CASSLKVRLANEQFF.

This clonotype showed up many times. V usage is TRBV20-1 and J usage is TRBJ1-5; 7 nucleotides agree with TRBD1. The germline V gene encodes CDR1 DFQATT and CDR2 SNEGSKA (reference sequence). V lost 3 bases to trimming and J lost 1 base; unmatched junction nucleotides: 9. The CDR3 consists of 16 residues. CDR3 nucleotide sequence: TGCAGTGCTAGGGTAGGGGGCGGATTGAGCAATCAGCCCCAGCATTTT. Encoded protein: CSARVGGGLSNQPQHF.

The sample holds many counts of this clonotype. The chain carries TRBV5-1 and TRBJ2-7; D is perhaps TRBD1 (5 bases). Germline V gene sequence: CDR1 SGHRS, CDR2 YFSETQ. Trimming shortened V by 5 bases and J by 3 bases, and 15 bases separated the two germline ends. The CDR3 extends over 14 amino acids. The CDR3 protein is CASSSDTAYYEQYF. CDR3 nucleotide sequence: TGCGCCAGCAGTTCGGACACCGCTTACTACGAGCAGTACTTC.